Here is one TCR beta chain with its context. CDR1 and CDR2 (germline): LNHNV, YYDKDF (reference sequence). J lost 4 bases, V lost 1 base, and 1 base had no gene match. This CDR3 contains 13 residues. The sample belongs to a study of blood T cell repertoires in COVID-19. For the study at large: Acute-phase and convalescent COVID-19 samples originated in the United States, Italy and Spain. Nucleic acid was either cDNA or gDNA, and it came from T cells, B-cell-depleted T cells, or PBMCs.

Original methodology: Reference gene primer amplification gave estimated nucleated cell counts. Clones were read by immunoSEQ multiplex PCR, and TCRdb kept only the in-frame ones, dropping some. That table furnishes V, J and clone size, whereas the DNA furnished D and trimming. The sample yields 35,000 to 50,000 clones, 73% seen once. The sequence was collected from a man of 80 years or more with acute or convalescent COVID-19. The chain recombines TRBV15 with TRBJ2-7; TRBD2 matches at 7 bases. The sequenced material came from peripheral blood. This CDR3 is CATSRGGRYEQYF. The CDR3 DNA is TGTGCCACCAGCAGAGGCGGGAGATACGAGCAGTACTTC.